The TCR beta chain under discussion was sequenced for a study of cytomegalovirus exposure and HLA in healthy donors. On this clone: What it binds is not known.

General study findings and limits: Reports described diagnosis of cytomegalovirus status by the classifier as highly specific and sensitive.

The table came from immunoSEQ multiplex PCR; TCRdb's copy has only in-frame clones and leaves some out. Of about 310,000 clones in the sample, approximately 86% were seen once. Trimming removed 3 bases from V and 5 bases from J, with 13 bases in between. CDR1 MNHEY and CDR2 SMNVEV come from the germline V gene (reference sequence). CDR3 length equals 14 residues. Sequencing used PBMCs. The chain has TRBV27 and TRBJ1-2; D uncertain. The receptor's source is a man aged 30 to 45 in good health and CMV-seronegative. The CDR3 sequence: CASSFKGVGYGYTF. CDR3 nucleotides: TGTGCCAGCAGTTTTAAGGGAGTAGGGTATGGCTACACCTTC.